This is a list of T cell receptor beta chains from one sample in a study of T cell responses to AZD1222 COVID-19 vaccine. TCRdb's table, derived via immunoSEQ multiplex PCR, lists solely in-frame clones and lacks some. The sample shows about 170,000 clones, around 90% of them seen only once. Sequenced material: peripheral blood, taken on day 0 of AZD1222 vaccination. Every receptor here comes from an adult in good health. Each CDR3 is given with its conserved first and last residue. The D gene is left open where the match is weak. The size of a clone is reported for some rows only, either as once, few or many, or as a class for expanded clones.

CDR3 protein: CASSPLGTGSYEQYF
CDR3 DNA: TGTGCCAGCTCACCACTGGGAACAGGGTCCTACGAGCAGTACTTC
J gene: TRBJ2-7
V gene: TRBV18
clone size: NA
D gene: NA

CDR3 protein: CASSQQPGAARAGELFF
CDR3 DNA: TGCGCCAGCAGCCAACAACCAGGGGCGGCGCGGGCCGGGGAGCTGTTTTTT
J gene: TRBJ2-2
V gene: TRBV4-3
clone size: NA
D gene: NA

CDR3 protein: CASSLRQGLATNEKLFF
CDR3 DNA: TGTGCCAGCAGCCTACGACAGGGCCTTGCAACTAATGAAAAACTGTTTTTT
J gene: TRBJ1-4
V gene: TRBV5-6
clone size: NA
D gene: TRBD1

CDR3 protein: CSVPRGLGYTF
CDR3 DNA: TGCAGTGTCCCCAGGGGTTTGGGCTACACCTTC
J gene: TRBJ1-2
V gene: TRBV20-1
clone size: NA
D gene: NA

CDR3 protein: CASRRDRAGYGYTF
CDR3 DNA: TGTGCCAGCAGACGGGACAGGGCCGGCTATGGCTACACCTTC
J gene: TRBJ1-2
V gene: TRBV9
clone size: few
D gene: TRBD1

CDR3 protein: CASSFRTGGDTQYF
CDR3 DNA: TGTGCCAGCAGCTTTAGGACAGGGGGAGATACGCAGTATTTT
J gene: TRBJ2-3
V gene: TRBV7-2
clone size: NA
D gene: TRBD1

CDR3 protein: CASGGGTDTQYF
CDR3 DNA: TGCGCCAGCGGAGGGGGGACAGATACGCAGTATTTT
J gene: TRBJ2-3
V gene: TRBV5-1
clone size: once
D gene: NA

CDR3 protein: CASRRQGGTEAFF
CDR3 DNA: TGTGCCAGCAGGCGACAGGGTGGGACTGAAGCTTTCTTT
J gene: TRBJ1-1
V gene: TRBV2
clone size: NA
D gene: TRBD1

CDR3 protein: CASSVLPQGEQFF
CDR3 DNA: TGTGCCAGCAGTGTTCTCCCCCAAGGAGAGCAGTTCTTC
J gene: TRBJ2-1
V gene: TRBV6-4
clone size: NA
D gene: NA

CDR3 protein: CASRAPGLTNTGELFF
CDR3 DNA: TGTGCCAGCAGGGCCCCGGGACTAACGAACACCGGGGAGCTGTTTTTT
J gene: TRBJ2-2
V gene: TRBV2
clone size: NA
D gene: TRBD2

CDR3 protein: CASSSQIASGNTIYF
CDR3 DNA: TGTGCCAGCAGCTCCCAGATAGCCTCTGGAAACACCATATATTTT
J gene: TRBJ1-3
V gene: TRBV7-2
clone size: NA
D gene: NA

CDR3 protein: CASSGQGNSPLHF
CDR3 DNA: TGTGCCAGTAGTGGACAGGGGAATTCACCCCTCCACTTT
J gene: TRBJ1-6
V gene: TRBV19
clone size: NA
D gene: TRBD1

CDR3 protein: CASSSGTAAYEQYF
CDR3 DNA: TGTGCCAGCAGCTCCGGGACAGCCGCCTACGAGCAGTACTTC
J gene: TRBJ2-7
V gene: TRBV5-4
clone size: NA
D gene: TRBD1

CDR3 protein: CASRATGSGGTEAFF
CDR3 DNA: TGCGCCAGCAGGGCCACAGGGAGTGGTGGCACTGAAGCTTTCTTT
J gene: TRBJ1-1
V gene: TRBV10-2
clone size: NA
D gene: NA

CDR3 protein: CAWSPIGQGAYEQYF
CDR3 DNA: TGTGCCTGGAGTCCCATAGGACAGGGGGCTTACGAGCAGTACTTC
J gene: TRBJ2-7
V gene: TRBV30
clone size: once
D gene: TRBD1

CDR3 protein: CASSQGAEYNEKLFF
CDR3 DNA: TGCGCCAGCAGCCAAGGAGCCGAGTATAATGAAAAACTGTTTTTT
J gene: TRBJ1-4
V gene: TRBV4-1
clone size: NA
D gene: NA

CDR3 protein: CASSDRDRVGDGNQPQHF
CDR3 DNA: TGTGCCAGCAGTGACCGGGACAGGGTCGGAGACGGCAATCAGCCCCAGCATTTT
J gene: TRBJ1-5
V gene: TRBV6-4
clone size: NA
D gene: TRBD1

CDR3 protein: CASSLGGYNTEAFF
CDR3 DNA: TGTGCCAGCAGCCTGGGGGGGTACAACACTGAAGCTTTCTTT
J gene: TRBJ1-1
V gene: TRBV7-9
clone size: NA
D gene: NA

CDR3 protein: CASSMDRYNSPLHF
CDR3 DNA: TGTGCCAGCTCAATGGACAGATATAATTCACCCCTCCACTTT
J gene: TRBJ1-6
V gene: TRBV18
clone size: NA
D gene: NA

CDR3 protein: CASSSRPVLRNQPQHF
CDR3 DNA: TGTGCCAGTAGTTCCCGACCCGTCCTAAGGAATCAGCCCCAGCATTTT
J gene: TRBJ1-5
V gene: TRBV19
clone size: NA
D gene: NA

CDR3 protein: CASSQVVRSELFF
CDR3 DNA: TGTGCCAGCAGCCAAGTTGTACGTTCGGAGCTGTTTTTT
J gene: TRBJ2-2
V gene: TRBV7-6
clone size: NA
D gene: NA

CDR3 protein: CASSYGQGNYGYTF
CDR3 DNA: TGTGCCAGCAGTTACGGACAGGGGAATTATGGCTACACCTTC
J gene: TRBJ1-2
V gene: TRBV6-2/TRBV6-3
clone size: NA
D gene: TRBD1

CDR3 protein: CASSLSGASGSADTQYF
CDR3 DNA: TGCGCCAGCAGCTTGAGTGGGGCTAGCGGGAGTGCAGATACGCAGTATTTT
J gene: TRBJ2-3
V gene: TRBV5-1
clone size: NA
D gene: TRBD2

CDR3 protein: CASSEGGLDTDTQYF
CDR3 DNA: TGCGCCAGCAGTGAAGGGGGACTAGACACAGATACGCAGTATTTT
J gene: TRBJ2-3
V gene: TRBV10-1
clone size: NA
D gene: TRBD2

CDR3 protein: CASSVDEGGRYEQYF
CDR3 DNA: TGTGCCAGCAGCGTAGACGAAGGGGGCCGCTACGAGCAGTACTTC
J gene: TRBJ2-7
V gene: TRBV9
clone size: once
D gene: TRBD1

CDR3 protein: CASSFRPMNTEAFF
CDR3 DNA: TGTGCCAGCAGTTTTAGACCTATGAACACTGAAGCTTTCTTT
J gene: TRBJ1-1
V gene: TRBV27
clone size: NA
D gene: NA

CDR3 protein: CASSLPPDYEQYF
CDR3 DNA: TGTGCCAGCAGCTTACCCCCAGACTACGAGCAGTACTTC
J gene: TRBJ2-7
V gene: TRBV7-2
clone size: NA
D gene: NA

CDR3 protein: CASSLVGYLDTEAFF
CDR3 DNA: TGCGCCAGCAGCTTGGTTGGTTATCTCGACACTGAAGCTTTCTTT
J gene: TRBJ1-1
V gene: TRBV5-1
clone size: NA
D gene: NA

CDR3 protein: CSVGAGGNQPQHF
CDR3 DNA: TGCAGCGTTGGGGCAGGGGGCAATCAGCCCCAGCATTTT
J gene: TRBJ1-5
V gene: TRBV29-1
clone size: NA
D gene: NA

CDR3 protein: CASSPQDTQNQPQHF
CDR3 DNA: TGTGCCAGCAGCCCCCAGGACACCCAAAATCAGCCCCAGCATTTT
J gene: TRBJ1-5
V gene: TRBV7-6
clone size: NA
D gene: NA

CDR3 protein: CASSLKVMGAAENF
CDR3 DNA: TGTGCCAGCAGCTTAAAAGTAATGGGGGCGGCTGAAAACTTC
J gene: TRBJ2-7
V gene: TRBV7-2
clone size: NA
D gene: NA

CDR3 protein: CASKVAGGSPLHF
CDR3 DNA: TGTGCCAGCAAGGTAGCAGGGGGTTCACCCCTCCACTTT
J gene: TRBJ1-6
V gene: TRBV14
clone size: NA
D gene: TRBD1

CDR3 protein: CASSFQTGNYGYTF
CDR3 DNA: TGTGCCAGCAGCTTCCAGACGGGAAACTATGGCTACACCTTC
J gene: TRBJ1-2
V gene: TRBV7-2
clone size: NA
D gene: NA

CDR3 protein: CASSPVDIQETQYF
CDR3 DNA: TGTGCCAGCAGCCCCGTGGACATTCAAGAGACCCAGTACTTC
J gene: TRBJ2-5
V gene: TRBV3-1/TRBV3-2
clone size: once
D gene: NA

CDR3 protein: CASSLDRQNYGYTF
CDR3 DNA: TGTGCCAGCAGCTTAGATCGACAGAACTATGGCTACACCTTC
J gene: TRBJ1-2
V gene: TRBV7-9
clone size: NA
D gene: NA

CDR3 protein: CASSQGPRTNNEQFF
CDR3 DNA: TGTGCCAGCAGCCAAGGACCCCGGACCAACAATGAGCAGTTCTTC
J gene: TRBJ2-1
V gene: TRBV3-1/TRBV3-2
clone size: NA
D gene: NA

CDR3 protein: CASSIGRSTDTQYF
CDR3 DNA: TGTGCCAGCAGTATTGGACGGAGCACAGATACGCAGTATTTT
J gene: TRBJ2-3
V gene: TRBV6-4
clone size: NA
D gene: NA

CDR3 protein: CASSTGQTELFF
CDR3 DNA: TGTGCCAGCAGCACGGGACAGACGGAGCTGTTTTTT
J gene: TRBJ2-2
V gene: TRBV21-1
clone size: NA
D gene: NA

CDR3 protein: CASSLNRLPYNEQFF
CDR3 DNA: TGTGCCAGCAGCTTAAATCGGCTACCGTACAATGAGCAGTTCTTC
J gene: TRBJ2-1
V gene: TRBV7-9
clone size: once
D gene: NA

CDR3 protein: CASSLSPRAGYGYTF
CDR3 DNA: TGTGCCAGCAGCTTGAGTCCCAGGGCAGGGTATGGCTACACCTTC
J gene: TRBJ1-2
V gene: TRBV5-5
clone size: NA
D gene: NA

CDR3 protein: CASSLDGRREQYF
CDR3 DNA: TGTGCCAGCAGCTTAGATGGAAGACGCGAGCAGTACTTC
J gene: TRBJ2-7
V gene: TRBV7-9
clone size: few
D gene: NA

CDR3 protein: CASSHLYKLEDEQFF
CDR3 DNA: TGTGCCAGCAGCCACCTCTACAAGCTAGAGGATGAGCAGTTCTTC
J gene: TRBJ2-1
V gene: TRBV3-1/TRBV3-2
clone size: few
D gene: NA

CDR3 protein: CASSPLGNNEQFF
CDR3 DNA: TGTGCCAGCTCACCATTAGGGAATAATGAGCAGTTCTTC
J gene: TRBJ2-1
V gene: TRBV18
clone size: once
D gene: NA

CDR3 protein: CASSSSGQGSGEQYF
CDR3 DNA: NA
J gene: TRBJ2-7
V gene: TRBV6-5
clone size: NA
D gene: NA

CDR3 protein: CASSPEVSYGYTF
CDR3 DNA: TGTGCCAGCAGTCCGGAGGTGAGCTATGGCTACACCTTC
J gene: TRBJ1-2
V gene: TRBV6-5
clone size: NA
D gene: NA

CDR3 protein: CASSRKYQETQYF
CDR3 DNA: TGTGCCAGCAGTAGAAAGTACCAAGAGACCCAGTACTTC
J gene: TRBJ2-5
V gene: TRBV27
clone size: NA
D gene: NA

CDR3 protein: CASSSPRGRNTEAFF
CDR3 DNA: TGTGCCAGCAGTTCCCCCAGGGGGCGGAACACTGAAGCTTTCTTT
J gene: TRBJ1-1
V gene: TRBV27
clone size: NA
D gene: TRBD1

CDR3 protein: CASSLPGEGETQYF
CDR3 DNA: TGCGCCAGCAGCTTGCCGGGGGAGGGAGAGACCCAGTACTTC
J gene: TRBJ2-5
V gene: TRBV5-1
clone size: NA
D gene: TRBD2

CDR3 protein: CASSLTEAFF
CDR3 DNA: TGTGCCAGCAGCTTAACCGAAGCTTTCTTT
J gene: TRBJ1-1
V gene: TRBV7-6
clone size: NA
D gene: NA

CDR3 protein: CASSPQRLIAEAFF
CDR3 DNA: TGTGCCAGCTCACCACAGAGACTGATCGCTGAAGCTTTCTTT
J gene: TRBJ1-1
V gene: TRBV18
clone size: NA
D gene: NA

CDR3 protein: CATSDRQVNQPQHF
CDR3 DNA: TGTGCCACCAGTGATCGACAGGTAAATCAGCCCCAGCATTTT
J gene: TRBJ1-5
V gene: TRBV24-1
clone size: NA
D gene: NA

CDR3 protein: CASSPTTGSNQPQHF
CDR3 DNA: TGTGCCAGTAGTCCAACTACAGGGAGCAATCAGCCCCAGCATTTT
J gene: TRBJ1-5
V gene: TRBV19
clone size: NA
D gene: NA

CDR3 protein: CASRTGYEQYF
CDR3 DNA: TGCGCCAGCAGGACAGGCTACGAGCAGTACTTC
J gene: TRBJ2-7
V gene: TRBV10-2
clone size: NA
D gene: NA

CDR3 protein: CASGRHGRDEQFF
CDR3 DNA: TGTGCCAGCGGCCGCCATGGGAGAGATGAGCAGTTCTTC
J gene: TRBJ2-1
V gene: TRBV27
clone size: NA
D gene: NA

CDR3 protein: CASSRSDFTDTQYF
CDR3 DNA: TGTGCCAGCTCACGGTCGGACTTCACAGATACGCAGTATTTT
J gene: TRBJ2-3
V gene: TRBV18
clone size: NA
D gene: NA

CDR3 protein: CASTRFGGGAGGELFF
CDR3 DNA: TGTGCCAGCACCCGCTTCGGCGGGGGGGCGGGCGGGGAGCTGTTTTTT
J gene: TRBJ2-2
V gene: TRBV27
clone size: NA
D gene: TRBD2

CDR3 protein: CASSPRGAVHYGYTF
CDR3 DNA: TGTGCCAGCAGCCCCCGTGGGGCCGTCCACTATGGCTACACCTTC
J gene: TRBJ1-2
V gene: TRBV27
clone size: NA
D gene: NA